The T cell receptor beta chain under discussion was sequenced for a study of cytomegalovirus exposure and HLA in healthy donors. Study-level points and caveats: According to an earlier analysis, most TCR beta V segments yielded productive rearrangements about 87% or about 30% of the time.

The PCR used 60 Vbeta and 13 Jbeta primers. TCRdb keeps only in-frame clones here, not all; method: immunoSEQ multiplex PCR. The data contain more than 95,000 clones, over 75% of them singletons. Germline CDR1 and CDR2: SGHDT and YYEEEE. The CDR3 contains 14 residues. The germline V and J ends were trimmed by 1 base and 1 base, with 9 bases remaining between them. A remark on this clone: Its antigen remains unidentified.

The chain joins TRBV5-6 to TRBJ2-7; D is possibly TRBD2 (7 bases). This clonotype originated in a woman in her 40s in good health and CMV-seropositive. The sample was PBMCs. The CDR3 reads CASSLRGGSYEQYF. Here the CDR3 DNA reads TGTGCCAGCAGCTTGAGGGGGGGTTCCTACGAGCAGTACTTC.